The 23 T cell receptor beta chains below come from one sample, sequenced in a study of CD4 and CD8 cells across lung adenocarcinoma regions. TCRdb passed the PCR reads through MiXCR, listing each CDR3 protein once. The table lists 20,000 to 25,000 distinct CDR3 sequences, approximately 54% of them singletons. The specimen sequenced was CD8+ T cells from the center of a lung tumor. These receptors were collected from a female donor with lung adenocarcinoma. The CD4 and CD8 labels of this study may be unreliable.

V gene TRBV27 combines with J gene TRBJ2-1, with 7 bases that match TRBD2. The V gene's germline CDR1 is MNHEY and CDR2 SMNVEV (reference sequence). The J segment lost 0 bases and the V segment lost 1 base, leaving 12 bases of the junction unmatched. The CDR3 extends over 19 amino acids. CDR3 coding DNA: TGTGCCAGCAGTTTATGGGGGTTGGGGGGGGTGAGCTCCTACAATGAGCAGTTCTTC. Translated, it gives CASSLWGLGGVSSYNEQFF.

The rearrangement uses TRBV6-5 and TRBJ1-1; a weak D match, TRBD1 (5 bases). The V gene's germline CDR1 is MNHEY and CDR2 SVGAGI. The CDR3 loop spans 16 amino acids. Trimming removed 2 bases from V and 3 bases from J, with 16 bases in between. CDR3 loop: CASSYLFGAGHTEAFF. DNA for the CDR3: TGTGCCAGCAGTTACCTCTTCGGAGCAGGGCACACTGAAGCTTTCTTT.

In the case of this clonotype: A single base separates this from a much larger clone, so it may be a read error. This chain joins TRBV6-4 and TRBJ2-4, with 9 bases that match TRBD1. CDR1 and CDR2 from the germline V gene are MRHNA and SNTAGT. This CDR3 has 14 amino acids. The J segment lost 13 bases and the V segment lost 3 bases, leaving 10 bases of the junction unmatched. CDR3 coding DNA: TGTGCCAGCAGTGAGGGACAGGGCGGGAATGAGCAGTACTTC. This sequence encodes CASSEGQGGNEQYF.

The gene calls are TRBV27 and TRBJ2-4; a possible D gene is TRBD1 (5 bases). V gave up 5 bases and J gave up 12 bases, with 26 bases separating them. This CDR3 contains 16 residues. From germline, CDR1 is MNHEY and CDR2 SMNVEV (reference sequence). The CDR3: CASSVKGLWAKNTQYF. CDR3 sequence (DNA): TGTGCCAGCAGTGTAAAGGGGCTGTGGGCCAAAAATACTCAGTACTTC.

Concerning this clonotype: The junction departs from germline at one end; a sequencing error may be responsible. This CDR3 reads CASGSGVWAKETQYF. As DNA, the CDR3 is TGTGCCAGCGGTTCCGGGGTATGGGCCAAAGAGACTCAGTACTTC. The rearrangement uses TRBV27 and TRBJ2-5; D is perhaps TRBD2 (5 bases). CDR1 MNHEY and CDR2 SMNVEV come from the germline V gene (reference sequence). This CDR3 comprises 15 residues.

This clonotype was counted a few times. The V and J genes are TRBV7-6 and TRBJ2-5; D is perhaps TRBD2 (5 bases). The end of the DNA fits TRBJ2-7 better, so the J call may be wrong. This CDR3 comprises 13 residues. Germline lookup yields CDR1 SGHVS and CDR2 FNYEAQ. The CDR3 reads CASSELEGYEQYF. CDR3 nucleotide sequence: TGTGCCAGCAGCGAATTAGAGGGATACGAGCAGTACTTC.

In its sample, this clonotype was seen once. V is TRBV6-1 and J is TRBJ2-4, with a tentative D call TRBD1 (6 bases). Per germline, CDR1 MNHNS and CDR2 SASEGT. Trimming cost V 9 bases and J 13 bases, with 28 bases left between them. The CDR3 has 15 residues. The CDR3 DNA follows: TGTGCCAGGGGGCGCAGGGGCCGTGACAAAGACACCCAGTACTTC. It is translated as CARGRRGRDKDTQYF.

This clonotype was recorded only once. The chain recombines TRBV5-1 with TRBJ1-6; possible D gene TRBD1, 6 bases. Looked up from germline, CDR1 is SGHRS and CDR2 is YFSETQ. CDR3 length equals 16 residues. The germline V and J ends were trimmed by 0 bases and 0 bases, with 7 bases remaining between them. This CDR3 is CASSLDRVSYNSPLHF. The CDR3 nucleotides read TGCGCCAGCAGCTTGGACAGGGTCTCCTATAATTCACCCCTCCACTTT.

This clonotype was counted many times. This chain joins TRBV6-1 and TRBJ2-3, with D unresolved. The V gene lost 6 bases and the J gene lost 4 bases, with 5 bases spanning the gap. The CDR3 covers 11 residues. Germline values: CDR1 MNHNS, CDR2 SASEGT. The CDR3 nucleotides are TGTGCCAGCAGGGATTCAGATACGCAGTATTTT. Translation: CASRDSDTQYF.

This clonotype has ten or more counts. The J gene is TRBJ2-1, the V gene TRBV9; D possibly corresponds to TRBD2 (5 bases). Looked up from germline, CDR1 is SGDLS and CDR2 is YYNGEE. The CDR3 is 17 residues long. Between the trimmed V and J ends, which lost 3 bases and 8 bases, there was a span of 24 bases. CDR3 coding DNA: TGTGCCAGCAGCGGAACTTTCCGGTCAACTAGTTATGATGAGCAGTTCTTC. This codes for CASSGTFRSTSYDEQFF.

This sequence joins TRBV6-1 and TRBJ2-1, with D unclear. The DNA end is more similar to TRBJ2-7, so the J call may be wrong. CDR3 length: 12 amino acids. Germline CDR1 is MNHNS and CDR2 is SASEGT. This CDR3 reads CASSELVSEQYF. The CDR3 coding sequence is TGTGCCAGCAGTGAATTGGTGAGCGAGCAGTACTTC.

This clonotype was detected ten times or more. The rearrangement links TRBV27 to TRBJ1-2, with TRBD1 identical over 7 bases. CDR3 length: 13 residues. Trimming at V came to 6 bases and at J to 5 bases, leaving 6 bases not matched to a gene. Germline V gene data show CDR1 as MNHEY and CDR2 as SMNVEV (reference sequence). The CDR3 region has the DNA TGTGCCAGCAGCCGAGGGGGCGCATATGGCTACACCTTC. Protein product: CASSRGGAYGYTF.

The rearrangement joins TRBV6-5 to TRBJ1-2, with D possibly TRBD1 on 5 matching bases. The V end lost 0 bases, the J end lost 1 base, and 6 bases lay between the germline ends. The CDR3 is 14 amino acids. CDR1 MNHEY and CDR2 SVGAGI come from the germline V gene. The CDR3 DNA is TGTGCCAGCAGTTACTCGGGGGGTAACTATGGCTACACCTTC. It codes for CASSYSGGNYGYTF.

The table lists this clonotype with a few counts. V gene TRBV14 combines with J gene TRBJ1-5, with D tentatively TRBD1 (6 bases). The germline gives CDR1 SGHDN, CDR2 FVKESK. The V and J ends lost 3 bases and 3 bases respectively, with 9 bases between them. The length of the CDR3 is 14 residues. CDR3 sequence reads: CASSQGANNQPQHF. CDR3 bases: TGTGCCAGCAGCCAGGGGGCAAACAATCAGCCCCAGCATTTT. Full variable domain (missing parts from reference TRBV14 and TRBJ1-5): EAGVTQFPSHSVIEKGQTVTLRCDPISGHDNLYWYRRVMGKEIKFLLHFVKESKQDESGMPNNRFLAERTGGTYSTLKVQPAELEDSGVYFCASSQGANNQPQHFGDGTRLSIL.

The table lists this clonotype with a few counts. This chain uses TRBV5-1 with TRBJ2-3; no definite D call. The V end was cut by 3 bases, the J end by 4 bases, with 12 bases between. Germline loops: CDR1 SGHRS, CDR2 YFSETQ. The CDR3 totals 14 residues. This CDR3 is CASSSRLESDTQYF. CDR3 bases: TGCGCCAGCAGCTCTCGATTGGAATCAGATACGCAGTATTTT.

Remarks on this clonotype: A much bigger clone sits one base away, suggesting this may be a read error. V usage is TRBV7-2 and J usage is TRBJ2-5, with D hard to call. V gave up 0 bases and J gave up 11 bases, with 13 bases separating them. CDR1 is SGHTA and CDR2 is FQGNSA in the germline V gene. This CDR3 spans 13 amino acids. In nucleotides, the CDR3 is TGTGCCAGCAGCTTAGCCGCCGTAAGTGAGCAGTACTTC. This codes for CASSLAAVSEQYF.

This clonotype was seen a handful of times. CDR3 sequence reads: CASSLATSGIWVRSYNEQFF. DNA for the CDR3: TGTGCCAGCAGCTTGGCAACTAGCGGAATCTGGGTGCGCTCCTACAATGAGCAGTTCTTC. The rearrangement links TRBV5-6 to TRBJ2-1; 8 bases fit TRBD2. Germline lookup yields CDR1 SGHDT and CDR2 YYEEEE. The CDR3 extends over 20 amino acids. Trimming took 0 bases from V and 0 from J; bases not matched to a gene: 14.

This clonotype showed up many times. J is TRBJ2-3 and V is TRBV6-1; 10 nucleotides line up with TRBD2. In germline, CDR1 is MNHNS, CDR2 SASEGT. The length of the CDR3 is 15 residues. The V and J ends lost 5 bases and 4 bases, in that order; junction bases with no gene match: 6. The CDR3 DNA follows: TGTGCCAGCAGTCCGAGCGGGGGGGGACCAGATACGCAGTATTTT. This codes for CASSPSGGGPDTQYF.

This clonotype was detected a few times. This chain joins TRBV4-1 and TRBJ2-3, with D perhaps matching TRBD2 (5 bases). The CDR3 is made up of 15 amino acids. Trimming removed 6 bases at V and 0 bases at J, with 13 bases between. Germline V gene lookup returns CDR1 MGHRA and CDR2 YSYEKL. CDR3 residues: CASRWADSSTDTQYF. DNA for the CDR3: TGCGCCAGCAGGTGGGCGGACTCTAGCACAGATACGCAGTATTTT.

The genes are TRBV27 and TRBJ2-3, with D possibly being TRBD2 (7 bases). The end of the DNA aligns better with TRBJ2-7, so the J call may be wrong. The CDR3 contains 15 residues. Looked up from germline, CDR1 is MNHEY and CDR2 is SMNVEV (reference sequence). The CDR3 DNA reads TGTGCCAGGGGTCCGGGCGGGGGCGTCAAAGATACGCAGTACTTC. It encodes CARGPGGGVKDTQYF.

This clonotype was detected ten times or more. The CDR3, as DNA: TGTGCCAGCAGCCATAGGCAGGGGGGCGGACGCCCCTACAATGAGCAGTTCTTC. Its translation: CASSHRQGGGRPYNEQFF. This chain uses TRBV14 with TRBJ2-1, with D tentatively TRBD1 (7 bases). This CDR3 region has 18 residues. V gave up 3 bases and J gave up 2 bases, with 20 bases separating them. Per the germline V gene, CDR1 is SGHDN and CDR2 is FVKESK.

Remarks on this clonotype: The junction and the germline gene differ at one end; a read error may be behind it. The CDR3 here is CASSDQDIQFF. CDR3 nucleotide sequence: TGTGCGAGCAGTGACCAAGACATTCAGTTCTTC. V usage is TRBV25-1 and J usage is TRBJ2-4; no reliable D call. The J call may be incorrect, as the DNA end agrees better with TRBJ2-1. The CDR3 has 11 residues. Germline lookup yields CDR1 MGHDK and CDR2 SYGVNS.

The chain links TRBV6-1 to TRBJ2-5, with TRBD1 matching 8 bases. This CDR3 is built from 16 residues. The V segment lost 6 bases and the J segment 11 bases; nucleotides outside the gene matches: 20. CDR1 MNHNS and CDR2 SASEGT come from the germline V gene. CDR3 protein: CASRGAGQGATDMQYF. In nucleotides, the CDR3 is TGTGCCAGCAGGGGGGCGGGGCAGGGGGCCACAGATATGCAGTACTTC.